The clone carrying this T cell receptor (beta chain) is a singleton in its sample. Its cognate antigen is unknown. The authors prepared the TCRbeta library with unique molecular identifiers. TCRdb independently ran MiXCR on the PCR reads; one entry per CDR3 protein. The table records about 58,000 distinct CDR3 sequences, approximately 46% of them present only once. The entry originates in a study of T-cell reconstitution after alpha-beta-depleted transplantation in children. The study's findings and limits: Surviving recipient T cells and thymic progenitors accounted for the high day-60 TCRbeta diversity observed in some patients.

Trimming took 4 bases from V and 7 from J; bases not matched to a gene: 7. Germline V lookup: CDR1 SNHLY, CDR2 FYNNEI. The CDR3 totals 15 residues. The input for sequencing was PBMCs, mostly from graft donor cells, taken 360 days after TCRalphabeta/CD19-depleted stem cell transplant. This chain joins TRBV2 and TRBJ2-2, with 9 nucleotides matching TRBD1. This clonotype was obtained from a male patient younger than 18 who had a stem cell transplant for acute lymphoblastic leukemia, so the T cells may come from the graft donor. The CDR3 sequence is CASSAGQGINGELFF. Here the CDR3 DNA reads TGTGCCAGCAGTGCCGGACAGGGGATTAACGGGGAGCTGTTTTTT. The variable domain in full, completed from reference TRBV2 and TRBJ2-2, reads EPEVTQTPSHQVTQMGQEVILRCVPISNHLYFYWYRQILGQKVEFLVSFYNNEISEKSEIFDDQFSVERPDGSNFTLKIRSTKLEDSAMYFCASSAGQGINGELFFGEGSRLTVL.